There are many counts of the clone carrying this TCR beta chain. In the library, each TCR cDNA molecule bore its own unique molecular identifier. TCRdb fed the 5' RACE reads into MiXCR, producing one record per CDR3 protein. The sample carries about 38,000 distinct CDR3 sequences, around 5.8% recorded once. This sample's time point: sample taken at primary tumor resection. Without sorting, whole RNA was sequenced from tumor, nontumor lung or frozen PBMC. Germline-derived CDR1 and CDR2 are SGHAT and FQNNGV. V dropped 0 bases and J dropped 4 bases, with 12 bases sitting between them. The CDR3 has 15 residues. The data are from a study of spatial heterogeneity in lung cancer.

This receptor was obtained from a male donor with early-stage non-small cell lung cancer. This sequence joins TRBV11-2 and TRBJ1-2, with no clear D. The material sequenced was PBMCs, taken at surgery. The CDR3: CASSLEERLGYGYTF. Written as DNA, the CDR3 is TGTGCCAGCAGCTTAGAGGAAAGATTAGGCTATGGCTACACCTTC.